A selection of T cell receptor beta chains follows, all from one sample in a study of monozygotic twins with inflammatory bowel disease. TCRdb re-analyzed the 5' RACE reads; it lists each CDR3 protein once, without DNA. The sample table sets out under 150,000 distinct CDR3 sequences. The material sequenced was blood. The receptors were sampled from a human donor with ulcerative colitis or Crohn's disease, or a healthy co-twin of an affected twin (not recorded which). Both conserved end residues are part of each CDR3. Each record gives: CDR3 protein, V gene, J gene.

cdr3_aa: CSAIRAGFADTQYF
v_call: TRBV20-1
j_call: TRBJ2-3

cdr3_aa: CASSQDSSGSSYGYTF
v_call: TRBV4-3
j_call: TRBJ1-2

cdr3_aa: CASSLTGGGNTKAFF
v_call: TRBV7-3
j_call: TRBJ1-1

cdr3_aa: CSAKKLPPTSGGAETQYF
v_call: TRBV20-1
j_call: TRBJ2-5

cdr3_aa: CSASPPRQGGSAGELFF
v_call: TRBV20-1
j_call: TRBJ2-2

cdr3_aa: CSARGVAGNTKNIQYF
v_call: TRBV20-1
j_call: TRBJ2-4

cdr3_aa: CASSQGVTYNEQFF
v_call: TRBV3-1
j_call: TRBJ2-1

cdr3_aa: CASSILGPGPATYEQYF
v_call: TRBV19
j_call: TRBJ2-7

cdr3_aa: CSARGFRTQETQYF
v_call: TRBV20-1
j_call: TRBJ2-5

cdr3_aa: CASSLVSDQETQYF
v_call: TRBV5-4
j_call: TRBJ2-5

cdr3_aa: CASSYTSGGQETQYF
v_call: TRBV7-9
j_call: TRBJ2-5

cdr3_aa: CSGPPGANMKTQYF
v_call: TRBV20-1
j_call: TRBJ2-5

cdr3_aa: CASSLSSSGGKTGELFF
v_call: TRBV7-2
j_call: TRBJ2-2

cdr3_aa: CASTLGAGPGDIQYF
v_call: TRBV7-6
j_call: TRBJ2-4

cdr3_aa: CASSPPNRADTQYF
v_call: TRBV18
j_call: TRBJ2-3

cdr3_aa: CASSNRDIPGTGELFF
v_call: TRBV7-8
j_call: TRBJ2-2

cdr3_aa: CASSQAPGQGGQETQYF
v_call: TRBV4-1
j_call: TRBJ2-5

cdr3_aa: CASSLDREDTQYF
v_call: TRBV5-4
j_call: TRBJ2-3

cdr3_aa: CASSDDRSSYNEQFF
v_call: TRBV2
j_call: TRBJ2-1

cdr3_aa: CASKDRGTVQYF
v_call: TRBV19
j_call: TRBJ2-7

cdr3_aa: CASSHGTGVMGNQPQHF
v_call: TRBV4-2
j_call: TRBJ1-5

cdr3_aa: CASSRGQPEGQLMKNCFF
v_call: TRBV6-4
j_call: TRBJ1-4

cdr3_aa: CASSPPSGYYGYTF
v_call: TRBV28
j_call: TRBJ1-2

cdr3_aa: CASTDSWGGLPEAFF
v_call: TRBV7-2
j_call: TRBJ1-1

cdr3_aa: CASSYHGEPFQFF
v_call: TRBV6-2/TRBV6-3
j_call: TRBJ2-1

cdr3_aa: CASSSGQGRNIQYF
v_call: TRBV4-1
j_call: TRBJ2-4

cdr3_aa: CASSLDGTGDSYEQYF
v_call: TRBV7-2
j_call: TRBJ2-7

cdr3_aa: CASSQQQQGAYTEAFF
v_call: TRBV4-2
j_call: TRBJ1-1

cdr3_aa: CASSLGTVYGYTF
v_call: TRBV7-6
j_call: TRBJ1-2

cdr3_aa: CASSLRQGPLIEQYF
v_call: TRBV7-3
j_call: TRBJ2-7

cdr3_aa: CASSQGQEQETQYF
v_call: TRBV7-2
j_call: TRBJ2-5

cdr3_aa: CASSPVYTEYAKNIQYF
v_call: TRBV5-1
j_call: TRBJ2-4

cdr3_aa: CASSWMGYEQYF
v_call: TRBV5-1
j_call: TRBJ2-7

cdr3_aa: CASGPNDGLPYEQYF
v_call: TRBV5-4
j_call: TRBJ2-7

cdr3_aa: CAWSGREPYEQYF
v_call: TRBV30
j_call: TRBJ2-7

cdr3_aa: CASRNIGAAYEQYF
v_call: TRBV19
j_call: TRBJ2-7

cdr3_aa: CSARSRTGTHYNEQFF
v_call: TRBV20-1
j_call: TRBJ2-1

cdr3_aa: CSASLGQGAFF
v_call: TRBV20-1
j_call: TRBJ1-1

cdr3_aa: CASSYSIGQGRTYEQYF
v_call: TRBV6-5
j_call: TRBJ2-7

cdr3_aa: CASRIETGPGELFF
v_call: TRBV25-1
j_call: TRBJ2-2